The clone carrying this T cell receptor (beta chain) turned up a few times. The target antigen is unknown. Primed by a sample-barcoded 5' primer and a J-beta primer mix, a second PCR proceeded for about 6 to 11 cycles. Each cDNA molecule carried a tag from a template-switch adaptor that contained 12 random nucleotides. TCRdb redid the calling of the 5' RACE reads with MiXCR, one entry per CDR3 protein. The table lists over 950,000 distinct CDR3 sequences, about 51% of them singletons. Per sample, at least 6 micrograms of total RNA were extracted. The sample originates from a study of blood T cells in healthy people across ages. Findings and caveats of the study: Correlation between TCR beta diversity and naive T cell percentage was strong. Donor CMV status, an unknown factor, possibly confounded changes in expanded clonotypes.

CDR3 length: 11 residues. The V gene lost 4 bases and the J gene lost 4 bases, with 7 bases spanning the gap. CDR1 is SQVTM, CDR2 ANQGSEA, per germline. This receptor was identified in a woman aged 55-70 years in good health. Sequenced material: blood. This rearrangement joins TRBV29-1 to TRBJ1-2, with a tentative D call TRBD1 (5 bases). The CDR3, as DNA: TGCAGCGTTGTTGGGGGCTATGGCTACACCTTC. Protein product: CSVVGGYGYTF. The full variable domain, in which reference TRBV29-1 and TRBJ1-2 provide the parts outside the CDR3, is SAVISQKPSRDICQRGTSLTIQCQVDSQVTMMFWYRQQPGQSLTLIATANQGSEATYESGFVIDKFPISRPNLTFSTLTVSNMSPEDSSIYLCSVVGGYGYTFGSGTRLTVV.